The clone carrying this TCR beta chain was observed many times. Its antigen is as yet unknown. The junction does not match germline at one end; this may be a read error. These data come from a study of T cells in Graves' hyperthyroidism and ophthalmopathy. Researchers took RNA transcripts and amplified the TCR beta CDR3 regions from them. With the HTBI primer set, the TCR CDR3 went through a first round of RT-PCR. TCRdb itself ran the multiplex PCR reads through MiXCR, one entry per CDR3 protein. The sample gives 350,000 to 400,000 distinct CDR3 sequences, over 15% of which show up once; approximately 4% is in the top ten. Overall study results and limits: Blood also held most thyroid clonotypes expanded beyond 0.001.

CDR1 and CDR2 (germline): MNHNS, SASEGT. The CDR3 is 14 residues long. Sequencing used blood. The J gene is TRBJ1-2, the V gene TRBV6-1; possible D gene TRBD1, 6 bases. This sequence was found in a woman under 30 with Graves' hyperthyroidism. CDR3 nucleotides: TGCGCCAGCAGTGAAGGACAGAATAACTATGGCTACACCTTC. Its protein is CASSEGQNNYGYTF.